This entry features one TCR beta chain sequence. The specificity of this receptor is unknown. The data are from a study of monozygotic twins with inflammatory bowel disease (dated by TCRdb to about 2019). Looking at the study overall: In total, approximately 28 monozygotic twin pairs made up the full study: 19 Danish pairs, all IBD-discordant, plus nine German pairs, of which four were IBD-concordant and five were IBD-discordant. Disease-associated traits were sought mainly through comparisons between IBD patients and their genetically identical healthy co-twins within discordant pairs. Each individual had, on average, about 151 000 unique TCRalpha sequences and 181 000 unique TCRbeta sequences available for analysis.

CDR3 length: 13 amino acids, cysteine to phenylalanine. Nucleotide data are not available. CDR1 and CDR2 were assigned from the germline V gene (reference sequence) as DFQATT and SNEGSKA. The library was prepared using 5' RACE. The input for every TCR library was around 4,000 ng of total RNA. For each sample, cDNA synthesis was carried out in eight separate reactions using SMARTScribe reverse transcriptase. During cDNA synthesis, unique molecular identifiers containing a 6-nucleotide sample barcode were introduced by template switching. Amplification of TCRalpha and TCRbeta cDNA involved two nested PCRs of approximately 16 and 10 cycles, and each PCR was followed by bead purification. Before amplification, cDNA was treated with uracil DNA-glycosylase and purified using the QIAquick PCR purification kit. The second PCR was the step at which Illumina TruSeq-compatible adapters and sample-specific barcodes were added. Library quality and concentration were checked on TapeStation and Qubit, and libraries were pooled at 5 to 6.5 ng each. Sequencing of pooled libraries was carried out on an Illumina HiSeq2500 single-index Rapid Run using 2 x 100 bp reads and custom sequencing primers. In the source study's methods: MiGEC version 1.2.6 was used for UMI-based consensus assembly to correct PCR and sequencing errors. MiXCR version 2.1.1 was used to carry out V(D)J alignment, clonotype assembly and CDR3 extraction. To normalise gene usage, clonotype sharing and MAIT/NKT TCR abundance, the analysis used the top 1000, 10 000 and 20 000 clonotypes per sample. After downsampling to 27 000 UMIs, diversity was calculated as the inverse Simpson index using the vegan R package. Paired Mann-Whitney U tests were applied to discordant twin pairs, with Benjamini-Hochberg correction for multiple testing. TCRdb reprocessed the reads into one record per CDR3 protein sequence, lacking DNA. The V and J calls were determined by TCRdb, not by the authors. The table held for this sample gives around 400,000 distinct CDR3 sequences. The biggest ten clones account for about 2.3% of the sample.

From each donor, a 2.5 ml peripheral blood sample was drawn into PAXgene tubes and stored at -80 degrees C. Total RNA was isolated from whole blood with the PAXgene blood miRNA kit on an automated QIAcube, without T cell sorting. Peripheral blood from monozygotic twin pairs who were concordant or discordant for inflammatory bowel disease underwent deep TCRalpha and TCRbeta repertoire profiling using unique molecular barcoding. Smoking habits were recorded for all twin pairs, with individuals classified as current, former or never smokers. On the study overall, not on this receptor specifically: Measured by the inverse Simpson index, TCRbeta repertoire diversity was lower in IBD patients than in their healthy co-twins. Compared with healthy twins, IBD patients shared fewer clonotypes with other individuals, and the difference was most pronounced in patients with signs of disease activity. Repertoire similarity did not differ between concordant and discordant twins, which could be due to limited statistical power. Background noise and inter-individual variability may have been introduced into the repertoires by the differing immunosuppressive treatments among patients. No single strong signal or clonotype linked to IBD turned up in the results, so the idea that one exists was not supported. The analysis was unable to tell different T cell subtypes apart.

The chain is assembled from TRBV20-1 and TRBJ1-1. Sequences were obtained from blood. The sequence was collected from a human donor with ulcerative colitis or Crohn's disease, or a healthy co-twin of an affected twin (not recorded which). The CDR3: CSASPRRNTEAFF.